This note documents a single T cell receptor (beta chain) sequence. This record comes from a study of blood T cell repertoires in COVID-19. The overall study: PBMCs, B-cell-depleted T cells, or T cells provided the cDNA or gDNA that made up the material.

Profiled with immunoSEQ multiplex PCR; TCRdb holds only in-frame clones, not every one. The sample records about 280,000 clones, roughly 90% being singletons. The CDR3 spans 17 residues. V was clipped by 6 bases and J by 8 bases; unmatched bases: 14. CDR1 and CDR2 from the germline V gene are MNHNY and SVGAGI (reference sequence). The TCR sequence derives from a woman between 25 and 40 years old with active or convalescent COVID-19. This chain connects TRBV6-6 to TRBJ2-1; 12 bases line up with TRBD2. Sequencing was carried out using peripheral blood. CDR3 sequence reads: CASRRDPSGGASYEQFF. The CDR3 DNA follows: TGTGCCAGCAGACGAGACCCTAGCGGGGGGGCCTCCTATGAGCAGTTCTTC.